This T cell receptor (beta chain) was captured by sequencing in a study of shared clonotypes between healthy human individuals. For the study at large: Plates per donor: three CD4 naive, three CD4 memory, two CD8 naive, one CD8 memory.

Assay execution proceeded at the deep level. Measured with immunoSEQ multiplex PCR; TCRdb has only the in-frame clones, and not every one. The repertoire holds hundreds of thousands of clones, with 90% to 97% as singletons. Cells designated naive CD8 were CD45RO-negative and were positively selected for CCR7, with terminally differentiated effector memory CD45RA+ cells excluded. Of note for this clone: The antigen is undetermined.

This CDR3 spans 13 amino acids. The germline V gene encodes CDR1 MNHNS and CDR2 SASEGT. Trimming left V 4 bases short and J 5 bases short, with 11 bases between. Overall study findings and caveats: Naive subsets, compared against memory subsets, generally had larger estimated richness values.

The chain recombines TRBV6-1 with TRBJ1-2; D is undetermined. Sequencing input: naive CD8+ T cells sorted from blood. This TCR derives from a woman under 40 in good health. The CDR3: CASSVGPPYGYTF. The CDR3, as DNA: TGTGCCAGCAGTGTAGGACCGCCTTATGGCTACACCTTC.